Listed here are 17 T cell receptor beta chains from one sample, sequenced in a study of memory CD4+ T cells and cytomegalovirus serostatus. TCRdb's copy holds only in-frame clones and misses some; the assay was immunoSEQ multiplex PCR. The table has over 60,000 clones, approximately 71% seen once. Single viable CD3+CD4+CD8-CD45RO+ cells were sorted as the memory CD4+ T cells. Sequencing was carried out using memory CD4+ T cells from blood. These receptors all come from an adult in good health and CMV-seronegative.

The J gene is TRBJ1-2, the V gene TRBV6-1; 8 nucleotides line up with TRBD1. This CDR3 has 15 residues. Looked up from germline, CDR1 is MNHNS and CDR2 is SASEGT. Germline trimming cut 6 bases from V and 4 bases from J; bases unmatched to any gene: 10. The CDR3 spells CASRSEGQGTYGYTF. The CDR3 DNA sequence: TGTGCCAGCAGGAGTGAAGGACAGGGTACCTATGGCTACACCTTC.

The V call is TRBV2, the J call TRBJ1-2; the D is unclear. V was clipped by 8 bases and J by 5 bases, with 12 bases between them. Germline CDR1 SNHLY, CDR2 FYNNEI. The CDR3 covers 12 residues. CDR3 sequence: CASEVALYGYTF. CDR3 bases: TGTGCCAGCGAGGTGGCACTTTATGGCTACACCTTC.

The chain joins TRBV5-6 to TRBJ2-7; TRBD1 matches 11 bases. V lost 5 bases and J lost 6; bases outside the gene matches: 4. The V gene's germline CDR1 is SGHDT and CDR2 YYEEEE. The CDR3 covers 13 residues. The CDR3 DNA follows: TGTGCCAGCAGACGGGACAGGGGGACCGAGCAGTACTTC. The encoded protein is CASRRDRGTEQYF.

This chain uses TRBV5-1 with TRBJ1-1, with a possible D match to TRBD1 (5 bases). CDR3 length equals 15 residues. CDR1 and CDR2 from the germline V gene are SGHRS and YFSETQ. V lost 1 base and J lost 1, with 11 bases in between. The CDR3 protein is CASSLYGGENTEAFF. As DNA, the CDR3 is TGCGCCAGCAGCTTGTACGGGGGGGAGAACACTGAAGCTTTCTTT.

The chain uses TRBV19 and TRBJ1-6; D may be TRBD1 (5 bases). The CDR3 spans 14 residues. Germline V lookup: CDR1 LNHDA, CDR2 SQIVND (reference sequence). V was shortened by 4 bases and J by 4 bases, with 8 bases between the two germline ends. CDR3 amino acids: CASSTEGYNSPLHF. Written as DNA, the CDR3 is TGTGCCAGTAGTACAGAGGGGTATAATTCACCCCTCCACTTT.

This chain connects TRBV4-1 to TRBJ1-5, with D possibly matching TRBD1 (5 bases). The V gene's germline CDR1 is MGHRA and CDR2 YSYEKL. Between the trimmed V and J ends, which lost 1 base and 4 bases, there was a span of 17 bases. The CDR3 covers 17 residues. The CDR3 sequence: CASSQAGGEGANQPQHF. The CDR3, as DNA: TGCGCCAGCAGCCAAGCGGGAGGTGAAGGGGCGAATCAGCCCCAGCATTTT.

This chain uses TRBV6-1 with TRBJ2-5; D possibly corresponds to TRBD1 (5 bases). The germline V gene has CDR1 MNHNS and CDR2 SASEGT. Trimming left V 6 bases short and J 5 bases short, with 10 bases between. CDR3 size: 12 residues. CDR3: CASSPGIETQYF. The DNA of the CDR3 is TGTGCCAGCAGCCCAGGGATTGAGACCCAGTACTTC.

CDR3 in DNA: TGTGCCAGCAAAAGCTCGACAGGGACCTACGAGCAGTACTTC. It translates to CASKSSTGTYEQYF. The chain has TRBV2 and TRBJ2-7; 7 bases fit TRBD1. Trimming took 7 bases from V and 2 from J; bases not matched to a gene: 8. The CDR3 extends over 14 amino acids. CDR1 SNHLY and CDR2 FYNNEI come from the germline V gene.

The chain has TRBV2 and TRBJ2-1; 9 bases agree with TRBD2. Losses at the gene ends were 1 base for V and 4 bases for J; bases not matched to a gene: 2. The CDR3 is 15 amino acids. The V gene's germline CDR1 is SNHLY and CDR2 FYNNEI. The CDR3 DNA sequence: TGTGCCAGCAGTGAAGGGACTAGCGCATACAATGAGCAGTTCTTC. Translation: CASSEGTSAYNEQFF. The complete variable domain, with remaining parts taken from reference TRBV2 and TRBJ2-1, reads EPEVTQTPSHQVTQMGQEVILRCVPISNHLYFYWYRQILGQKVEFLVSFYNNEISEKSEIFDDQFSVERPDGSNFTLKIRSTKLEDSAMYFCASSEGTSAYNEQFFGPGTRLTVL.

The genes are TRBV5-1 and TRBJ1-4; D not resolved. The germline V and J ends were trimmed by 1 base and 4 bases, with 14 bases remaining between them. CDR3 length: 16 residues. Looked up from germline, CDR1 is SGHRS and CDR2 is YFSETQ. CDR3 bases: TGCGCCAGCAGCTTGAGTGGGTCAGCCTTTAATGAAAAACTGTTTTTT. Translating gives CASSLSGSAFNEKLFF.

The V and J genes are TRBV28 and TRBJ2-6; the D gene could be TRBD1 or TRBD2 (5 bases each). This CDR3 is 14 amino acids long. Germline values: CDR1 MDHEN, CDR2 SYDVKM. Trimming left V 6 bases short and J 0 bases short, with 6 bases between. The CDR3 loop reads CASSGTSGANVLTF. Here the CDR3 DNA reads TGTGCCAGCAGCGGGACCTCTGGGGCCAACGTCCTGACTTTC.

The genes are TRBV2 and TRBJ1-5, with a possible D match to TRBD1 (6 bases). Trimming left V 4 bases short and J 2 bases short, with 6 bases between. The CDR3 covers 13 residues. Germline lookup yields CDR1 SNHLY and CDR2 FYNNEI. The CDR3 DNA is TGTGCCAGCAGTGGGACAGGCAATCAGCCCCAGCATTTT. Its translation: CASSGTGNQPQHF.

CDR3 amino acids: CASSLGPGLTDTQYF. Written as DNA, the CDR3 is TGTGCCAGCAGCTTAGGCCCCGGACTTACAGATACGCAGTATTTT. The chain combines TRBV7-9 with TRBJ2-3; D possibly corresponds to TRBD2 (5 bases). Trimming pared 1 base from V and 3 bases from J, leaving 11 bases between. The CDR3 totals 15 residues. Germline V gene lookup returns CDR1 SEHNR and CDR2 FQNEAQ (reference sequence).

The chain links TRBV20-1 to TRBJ2-1; the D is unclear. Trimming shortened V by 2 bases and J by 9 bases, and 5 bases separated the two germline ends. This CDR3 comprises 10 residues. Per the germline V gene, CDR1 is DFQATT and CDR2 is SNEGSKA (reference sequence). CDR3 region: CSARIVEQFF. CDR3 DNA: TGCAGTGCTAGAATAGTTGAGCAGTTCTTC.

This clone was seen a few times. J is TRBJ2-1 and V is TRBV6-4; D may be TRBD1 (6 bases). The CDR3 contains 13 residues. Germline assignment: CDR1 MRHNA and CDR2 SNTAGT. V was shortened by 3 bases and J by 6 bases, with 9 bases between the two germline ends. CDR3 sequence reads: CASSEQGSNEQFF. CDR3 DNA: TGTGCCAGCAGTGAACAGGGATCCAATGAGCAGTTCTTC.

This clone was recorded only once. The CDR3 DNA is TGTGCCAGCTCGGGACAGTTCTATGGCTACACCTTC. Encoded protein: CASSGQFYGYTF. This rearrangement joins TRBV5-6 to TRBJ1-2; 7 positions match TRBD1. V lost 7 bases to trimming and J lost 4 bases; unmatched junction nucleotides: 4. The CDR3 runs to 12 residues. In germline, CDR1 is SGHDT, CDR2 YYEEEE.

This clone showed up just once. The gene calls are TRBV27 and TRBJ2-3; D ambiguous. Trimming pared 1 base from V and 5 bases from J, leaving 7 bases between. This CDR3 spans 13 amino acids. Germline V gives CDR1 MNHEY, CDR2 SMNVEV (reference sequence). CDR3: CASSLFLRDTQYF. The CDR3 bases are TGTGCCAGCAGTTTATTTCTGAGAGATACGCAGTATTTT.